A selection of T cell receptor beta chains follows, all from one sample in a study of T cells in Graves' hyperthyroidism and ophthalmopathy. TCRdb fed the multiplex PCR reads into MiXCR, producing one record per CDR3 protein. The sample lists around 500,000 distinct CDR3 sequences, 14% occurring once. The sequenced sample consisted of blood. The receptors were gathered from a woman aged 18 to 35 with Graves' hyperthyroidism. The CDR3 runs from the conserved cysteine through the conserved F or W. D genes are given only for firm matches. Clone size is not always given. Where it is, it says once, few, many or a class for expanded clones.

CAISESGGRRYEQYF	TGTGCCATCAGTGAGTCGGGTGGGAGAAGGTACGAGCAGTACTTC	TRBV10-3	TRBJ2-7	many	-
CASSLVAGFRGYTF	TGTGCCAGCAGTTTAGTCGCGGGGTTCCGCGGCTACACCTTC	TRBV12-3/TRBV12-4	TRBJ1-2	many	-
CASSQVSGYQETQYF	TGTGCCAGCAGCCAAGTCTCCGGGTACCAAGAGACCCAGTACTTC	TRBV4-2	TRBJ2-5	many	-
CASSPPEGKRVSYGYTF	TGTGCCAGCTCACCACCGGAGGGAAAGCGGGTCTCCTACGGCTACACCTTC	TRBV18	TRBJ1-2	few	-
CSTKPGLVDTQYF	TGCAGCACTAAACCGGGTTTGGTAGATACGCAGTATTTT	TRBV29-1	TRBJ2-3	few	-
CASSRRDGYNEQFF	TGTGCCAGCAGCCGCCGGGACGGATACAATGAGCAGTTCTTC	TRBV5-4	TRBJ2-1	many	-
CASNRGGDRMGEQYF	TGTGCCAGCAACAGAGGCGGGGACCGCATGGGCGAGCAGTACTTC	TRBV6-1	TRBJ2-7	-	-
CASSYDSRTYGYTF	TGTGCCAGCAGTTACGACAGTAGGACCTATGGCTACACCTTC	TRBV6-6	TRBJ1-2	-	-
CASSENRDSNQPQHF	TGCGCCAGCAGTGAAAACCGGGATAGCAATCAGCCCCAGCATTTT	TRBV10-1	TRBJ1-5	few	-
CASSLRQGGDEKLFF	TGCGCCAGCAGCCTTAGACAGGGGGGGGATGAAAAACTGTTTTTT	TRBV4-1	TRBJ1-4	few	TRBD1
CASSPSRESQETQYF	TGTGCCAGCTCGCCATCGAGGGAGAGCCAAGAGACCCAGTACTTC	TRBV18	TRBJ2-5	-	-
CASSSGTFYEQYF	TGTGCCAGCAGTTCCGGGACATTCTACGAGCAGTACTTC	TRBV6-2/TRBV6-3	TRBJ2-7	few	-
CASRGTGGTYNEQFF	TGTGCCAGCAGAGGGACAGGGGGCACCTACAATGAGCAGTTCTTC	TRBV9	TRBJ2-1	few	TRBD1
CASSLITGANYGYTF	TGCGCCAGCAGCTTGATTACAGGAGCTAACTATGGCTACACCTTC	TRBV5-1	TRBJ1-2	few	-
CASSSGRGNTGELFF	TGTGCCAGCAGTTCTGGGCGGGGGAACACCGGGGAGCTGTTTTTT	TRBV7-7	TRBJ2-2	-	-
CVSSFPLAGGYEQYF	TGTGTCAGCAGCTTCCCACTAGCGGGAGGCTACGAGCAGTACTTC	TRBV7-2	TRBJ2-7	few	TRBD2
CASRNSGTDTQYF	TGTGCCAGCAGAAATAGCGGGACAGATACGCAGTATTTT	TRBV12-3/TRBV12-4	TRBJ2-3	many	TRBD2
CASSQPTRDRGETQYF	TGTGCCAGCAGCCAACCAACCCGGGACAGGGGAGAGACCCAGTACTTC	TRBV4-2	TRBJ2-5	many	TRBD1
CASSELSASEQFF	TGTGCCAGCAGCGAGCTTAGCGCTAGTGAGCAGTTCTTC	TRBV7-2	TRBJ2-1	many	-
CSARDWGVASAYNEQFF	TGCAGTGCTAGAGATTGGGGAGTCGCTTCAGCTTACAATGAGCAGTTCTTC	TRBV20-1	TRBJ2-1	-	-
CASSGRQDGTYEQYF	TGTGCCAGCAGCGGGCGTCAGGACGGAACCTACGAGCAGTACTTC	TRBV11-2	TRBJ2-7	-	-
CASSTLVRRYGYTF	TGTGCCAGTAGTACTCTGGTACGACGCTATGGCTACACCTTC	TRBV19	TRBJ1-2	-	-
CASSLAKTEQYF	TGTGCCAGCAGCTTAGCGAAAACCGAACAGTACTTC	TRBV7-9	TRBJ2-7	-	-
CATSRARQENTEAFF	TGTGCCACCAGCAGAGCTCGACAGGAAAACACTGAAGCTTTCTTT	TRBV15	TRBJ1-1	-	-
CASSSWTGGNYGYTF	TGTGCCAGCAGTTCCTGGACAGGGGGCAACTATGGCTACACCTTC	TRBV28	TRBJ1-2	many	TRBD1
CASSGGTVTDTQYF	TGCGCCAGCAGCGGAGGGACAGTCACAGATACGCAGTATTTT	TRBV5-1	TRBJ2-3	many	-
CATSDGGRTSGNYEQYF	TGTGCCACCAGTGATGGCGGTAGGACTAGCGGCAACTACGAGCAGTACTTC	TRBV24-1	TRBJ2-7	-	TRBD2
CASSHGTGLAGGEQYF	TGTGCCAGCAGCCACGGAACTGGACTAGCGGGAGGCGAGCAGTACTTC	TRBV3-1	TRBJ2-7	few	TRBD2
CASSLRTSGSLGSGETQYF	TGTGCCAGCAGTTTAAGGACTAGCGGGAGCCTGGGCTCGGGAGAGACCCAGTACTTC	TRBV12-3/TRBV12-4	TRBJ2-5	many	TRBD2
CASSLQGLPQHF	TGTGCCAGTAGCTTACAGGGACTGCCCCAGCATTTT	TRBV19	TRBJ1-5	few	-
CASSLAGSSLTSEAFF	TGTGCCAGCAGCTTAGCAGGTAGCTCACTAACATCCGAAGCTTTCTTT	TRBV7-9	TRBJ1-1	many	-
CASSSPGTGVQETQYF	TGTGCCAGCAGCTCCCCCGGGACAGGGGTACAAGAGACCCAGTACTTC	TRBV11-3	TRBJ2-5	many	TRBD1
CASSLLGTGQETQYF	TGTGCCAGCAGCCTGTTGGGGACAGGGCAAGAGACCCAGTACTTC	TRBV7-3	TRBJ2-5	many	TRBD1
CASRAGGAGNTIYF	TGTGCCAGCAGAGCAGGGGGCGCTGGAAACACCATATATTTT	TRBV12-3/TRBV12-4	TRBJ1-3	many	TRBD1
CASSLDDTSNQPQHF	TGTGCCAGCTCACTGGACGATACTAGCAATCAGCCCCAGCATTTT	TRBV18	TRBJ1-5	-	-
CASSAETAVYQPQHF	TGTGCCAGCAGCGCCGAAACAGCGGTGTATCAGCCCCAGCATTTT	TRBV6-1	TRBJ1-5	many	-
CASASREWNNSPLHF	TGTGCCAGCGCCTCCAGGGAGTGGAATAATTCACCCCTCCACTTT	TRBV11-3	TRBJ1-6	many	-
CASGDTGGNTGELFF	TGTGCCAGCGGGGATACGGGAGGTAACACCGGGGAGCTGTTTTTT	TRBV7-9	TRBJ2-2	-	TRBD2
CALTPGGTEAFF	TGTGCCTTGACACCAGGAGGGACTGAAGCTTTCTTT	TRBV30	TRBJ1-1	-	-
CASSLVGKETQYF	TGTGCCAGCAGCTTGGTGGGGAAAGAGACCCAGTACTTC	TRBV5-6	TRBJ2-5	many	-
CASSNGILAKNIQYF	TGTGCCAGCAGCAACGGGATTCTAGCCAAAAACATTCAGTACTTC	TRBV7-8	TRBJ2-4	-	-